A selection of T cell receptor beta chains follows, all from one sample in a study of cytomegalovirus exposure and HLA in healthy donors. Here immunoSEQ multiplex PCR was the method, and the copy in TCRdb shows in-frame clones only, minus some. Of around 44,000 clones in the sample, about 85% were seen once. Input material: PBMCs. The receptors were gathered from a woman in her forties in good health and CMV-seropositive. Each CDR3 is given with its conserved first and last residue. Fields, in order: V gene, clone size, J gene, D gene, CDR3 protein, CDR3 DNA. The D gene is left open where the match is weak. Size values are once, few and many counts, or a class for expanded clones, and some rows have none.

TRBV11-2	-	TRBJ2-7	-	CASSPSGSYEQYF	TGTGCCAGCAGCCCTTCCGGGAGCTACGAGCAGTACTTC
TRBV28	few	TRBJ1-6	-	CASSYQNSPLHF	TGTGCCAGCAGTTACCAGAATTCACCCCTCCACTTT
TRBV14	once	TRBJ2-5	-	CASSLGTYRRGTQYF	TGTGCCAGCAGCCTTGGGACTTACCGCCGGGGGACCCAGTACTTC
TRBV4-1	-	TRBJ2-2	TRBD1	CASSQDHDRVGRNGELFF	TGCGCCAGCAGCCAAGACCACGACAGGGTGGGGAGAAACGGGGAGCTGTTTTTT
TRBV5-4	-	TRBJ2-7	TRBD1	CASSSDRVNEQYF	TGTGCCAGCAGCTCGGACAGGGTCAACGAGCAGTACTTC
TRBV5-1	-	TRBJ2-2	-	CASSLPTGEDAGELFF	TGCGCCAGCAGCTTACCCACAGGGGAGGACGCCGGGGAGCTGTTTTTT
TRBV27	few	TRBJ1-5	TRBD1	CASSLGTGNQPQHF	TGTGCCAGCAGTTTAGGGACAGGGAACCAGCCCCAGCATTTT
TRBV14	-	TRBJ2-3	TRBD2	CVSSLTSGIDTQYF	TGTGTCAGCAGCCTGACTAGCGGAATAGATACGCAGTATTTT
TRBV27	-	TRBJ2-5	-	CASSLRGTGSQETQYF	TGTGCCAGCAGTTTACGTGGGACTGGGAGTCAAGAGACCCAGTACTTC
TRBV7-2	few	TRBJ2-3	TRBD2	CASSKTSGSFTDTQYF	TGTGCCAGCAGTAAAACTAGCGGGAGTTTCACAGATACGCAGTATTTT
TRBV18	-	TRBJ2-7	-	CASSPREALSSEQYF	TGTGCCAGCTCACCCCGAGAGGCCCTTTCGTCCGAGCAGTACTTC
TRBV19	-	TRBJ2-7	TRBD1	CASGFGTVVDEQYF	TGTGCCAGTGGGTTCGGGACAGTAGTTGACGAGCAGTACTTC
TRBV5-1	-	TRBJ1-1	TRBD1	CASSLYTGGEAFF	TGCGCCAGCAGCTTGTATACAGGGGGCGAAGCTTTCTTT
TRBV19	once	TRBJ1-5	TRBD1	CASSRQGASNQPQHF	TGTGCCAGTAGTAGACAGGGGGCCAGCAATCAGCCCCAGCATTTT
TRBV14	-	TRBJ2-6	-	CASSPPYMSGANVLTF	TGTGCCAGCAGCCCACCTTACATGTCTGGGGCCAACGTCCTGACTTTC
TRBV12-5	-	TRBJ2-7	-	CASGLVLGQASYEQYF	TGTGCTAGTGGTTTGGTACTAGGGCAGGCTTCGTACGAGCAGTACTTC
TRBV15	-	TRBJ1-4	TRBD1	CATSGTGGEKLFF	TGTGCCACGTCTGGGACAGGGGGTGAAAAACTGTTTTTT
TRBV19	-	TRBJ1-1	-	CASSQQTNTEAFF	TGTGCCAGTAGTCAACAGACGAACACTGAAGCTTTCTTT
TRBV28	once	TRBJ1-5	-	CASSFVVSPQHF	TGTGCCAGCAGTTTTGTAGTAAGCCCCCAGCATTTT
TRBV7-6	-	TRBJ1-5	TRBD1	CASSSDRGNQPQHF	TGTGCCAGCAGCTCGGACAGGGGCAATCAGCCCCAGCATTTT
TRBV28	few	TRBJ2-7	TRBD1	CASSLGTGDTYEQYF	TGTGCCAGCAGTTTAGGGACAGGGGACACCTACGAGCAGTACTTC
TRBV10-3	-	TRBJ2-7	-	CATSGRESEEQYF	TGTGCCACCTCTGGAAGGGAGTCGGAAGAGCAGTACTTC
TRBV28	-	TRBJ2-3	-	CASRGMDSSTDTQYF	TGTGCCAGCAGGGGGATGGACAGCTCCACAGATACGCAGTATTTT
TRBV5-1	-	TRBJ2-1	TRBD2	CASSLGGGSIYEQFF	TGCGCCAGCAGCTTGGGAGGCGGGAGCATCTATGAGCAGTTCTTC
TRBV9	-	TRBJ2-1	TRBD1	CASTQTGLSYNEQFF	TGTGCCAGCACCCAGACAGGGCTCTCCTACAATGAGCAGTTCTTC
TRBV27	-	TRBJ2-6	-	CASSPLLSSGANVLTF	TGTGCCAGCAGTCCGCTACTGAGCTCTGGGGCCAACGTCCTGACTTTC
TRBV15	-	TRBJ2-2	-	CATSRAGLGQGELFF	TGTGCCACCAGCAGGGCCGGACTTGGGCAGGGGGAGCTGTTTTTT
TRBV28	-	TRBJ1-1	-	CASRLTALEAFF	TGTGCCAGCAGGTTGACAGCCCTGGAGGCTTTCTTT
TRBV5-5	-	TRBJ1-1	-	CASSLSGQNTEAFF	TGTGCCAGCAGCTTGTCCGGACAGAACACTGAAGCTTTCTTT
TRBV7-9	-	TRBJ1-1	-	CSSSAMTGNTEAFF	TGTTCCAGCAGCGCGATGACAGGGAACACTGAAGCTTTCTTT
TRBV2	-	TRBJ2-7	-	CASSEAGLLTYEQYF	TGTGCCAGCAGTGAGGCGGGTCTCCTAACCTACGAGCAGTACTTC
TRBV28	-	TRBJ2-1	TRBD1	CASSFGGTGGHEQFF	TGTGCCAGCAGTTTTGGGGGGACAGGGGGCCATGAGCAGTTCTTC
TRBV14	-	TRBJ1-4	-	CASSQETGGNEKLFF	TGTGCCAGCAGCCAAGAAACGGGCGGGAATGAAAAACTGTTTTTT
TRBV6-1	-	TRBJ1-3	-	CASSVYRSSGNTIYF	TGTGCCAGCAGTGTCTACAGGAGCTCTGGAAACACCATATATTTT
TRBV7-8	-	TRBJ1-3	-	CASSSTVGNTIYF	TGTGCCAGCAGCTCGACAGTTGGAAACACCATATATTTT
TRBV19	-	TRBJ2-5	TRBD1	CASSTTGKVETQYF	TGTGCCAGTAGTACGACAGGGAAGGTTGAGACCCAGTACTTC
TRBV19	-	TRBJ1-5	-	CASSIVEGQPQHF	TGTGCCAGTAGTATAGTCGAGGGTCAGCCCCAGCATTTT
TRBV6-5	-	TRBJ1-4	-	CASSSDSDEKLFF	TGTGCCAGCAGTTCGGACAGCGACGAAAAACTGTTTTTT
TRBV28	-	TRBJ1-5	-	CASRPPMGPNQPQHF	TGTGCCAGCAGACCCCCAATGGGCCCAAATCAGCCCCAGCATTTT
TRBV19	-	TRBJ2-5	-	CASSIGGGLETQYF	TGTGCCAGTAGTATTGGTGGGGGCTTGGAGACCCAGTACTTC
TRBV14	-	TRBJ2-1	-	CASSLLATAYNEQFF	TGTGCCAGCAGCCTACTAGCAACCGCCTACAATGAGCAGTTCTTC
TRBV19	-	TRBJ2-2	-	CASRPGTKRNTGELFF	TGTGCCAGTAGGCCAGGGACAAAGCGAAACACCGGGGAGCTGTTTTTT
TRBV30	-	TRBJ1-5	-	CAWSRTDTQPQHF	TGTGCCTGGAGTCGGACAGACACTCAGCCCCAGCATTTT
TRBV6-1	-	TRBJ2-5	TRBD1	CASSERDRGLGLTQYF	TGTGCCAGCAGTGAACGGGACAGGGGGCTTGGTTTGACCCAGTACTTC
TRBV7-2	-	TRBJ2-3	-	CASSSLADTQYF	TGTGCCAGCAGCTCTCTTGCAGATACGCAGTATTTT
TRBV4-1	-	TRBJ2-7	TRBD1	CASSQRGGQGLREQYF	TGCGCCAGCAGCCAACGGGGGGGACAGGGGCTTCGGGAGCAGTACTTC
TRBV5-1	-	TRBJ2-5	-	CASSLPGNQETQYF	TGCGCCAGCAGCCTCCCGGGGAACCAAGAGACCCAGTACTTC
TRBV11-2	-	TRBJ2-3	TRBD2	CASSPGWVTGGVGTDTQYF	TGTGCCAGCAGCCCCGGGTGGGTGACGGGAGGGGTGGGCACAGATACGCAGTATTTT
TRBV6-6	-	TRBJ1-2	TRBD1	CASTTGTVNYGYTF	TGTGCCAGCACCACCGGGACAGTCAACTATGGCTACACCTTC
TRBV5-1	-	TRBJ2-1	-	CASSLGETYNEQFF	TGCGCCAGCAGCTTGGGGGAGACTTACAATGAGCAGTTCTTC
TRBV11-2	-	TRBJ1-5	TRBD1	CASSLSGTGFKPQHF	TGTGCCAGCAGCTTGAGTGGGACAGGATTCAAGCCCCAGCATTTT
TRBV29-1	few	TRBJ1-2	-	CSVEFGANYGYTF	TGCAGCGTTGAATTCGGAGCTAACTATGGCTACACCTTC